Here is one TCR beta chain with its context. Antigen unknown. The junction shows a germline mismatch at one end, possibly a read error. The CDR3 length is 17 residues. The germline V gene encodes CDR1 MNHEY and CDR2 SVGAGI. A J-beta primer mix and a sample-barcoded 5' primer were used in a second PCR of roughly 7 to 12 cycles. One entry per CDR3 protein results from TCRdb running MiXCR on the 5' RACE reads. The sample includes about 1.8 million distinct CDR3 sequences, about 50% of them seen just once. The data stem from a study of blood T cells in healthy people across ages. Findings of the study overall: The diversity estimates, figures obtained from one million T cells, were considered underestimates. In older individuals, TCR beta diversity per million T cells was lower, falling roughly linearly with age. The lack of PBMC sorting stopped any conclusive naive versus antigen-experienced comparison.

This receptor was obtained from a woman between 40 and 55 years old in good health. The chain couples TRBV6-5 to TRBJ2-4; D call uncertain. The specimen sequenced was blood. CDR3 in amino acids: CASSYFRSSVAKSIQYF. The CDR3 coding sequence is TGTGCCAGCAGTTACTTCCGGTCATCTGTCGCCAAAAGCATTCAGTACTTC.